This T cell receptor (beta chain) appears in the sequencing data of a study of T cell responses to AZD1222 COVID-19 vaccine. Background on the study: Pooling of second doses given at about 4 or about 12 weeks was done.

Study outcomes and limitations: Most donors were white British and more were female, and clonal diversity was possibly underestimated. Distributed over spike, vaccine-associated CD4 TCRs predominated at 160-218 and 743-854. None of the repertoires were sampled until the peak T cell response had passed.

Produced via immunoSEQ multiplex PCR; TCRdb's table is partial and in-frame only. The table has some 120,000 clones, just over 85% seen once. Notes on this clone: Its target is not known.

The germline CDR1 and CDR2 sequences are SGHRS and YFSETQ. V lost 0 bases and J lost 6, with 16 bases in between. This CDR3 contains 16 residues. The sample in question was peripheral blood, obtained on day 0 of AZD1222 vaccination. The V gene is TRBV5-1, the J gene TRBJ2-1; D unresolved. The sequence was obtained from an adult in good health. CDR3 in amino acids: CASSLAVADPRNEQFF. Written as DNA, the CDR3 is TGCGCCAGCAGCTTGGCAGTGGCAGACCCTCGCAATGAGCAGTTCTTC.